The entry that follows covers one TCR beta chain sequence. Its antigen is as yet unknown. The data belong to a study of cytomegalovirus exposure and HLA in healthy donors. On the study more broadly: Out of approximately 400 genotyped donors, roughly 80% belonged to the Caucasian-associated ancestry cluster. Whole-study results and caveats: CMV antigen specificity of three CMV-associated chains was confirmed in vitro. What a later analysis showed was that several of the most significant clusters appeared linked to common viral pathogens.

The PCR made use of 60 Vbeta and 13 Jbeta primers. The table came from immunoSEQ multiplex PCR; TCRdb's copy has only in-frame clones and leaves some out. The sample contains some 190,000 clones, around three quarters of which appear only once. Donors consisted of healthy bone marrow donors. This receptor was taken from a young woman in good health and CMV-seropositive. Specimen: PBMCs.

DNA of the CDR3: TGTGCCATCAGGGGACTAGCGGGGGCAGATACGCAGTATTTT. It yields the protein CAIRGLAGADTQYF. The rearrangement joins TRBV10-3 to TRBJ2-3, with 14 positions matching TRBD2. Germline-derived CDR1 and CDR2 are ENHRY and SYGVKD. The CDR3 covers 14 residues. The V gene end was trimmed by 6 bases and the J gene end by 4 bases; junction bases not matched to a gene: 0.